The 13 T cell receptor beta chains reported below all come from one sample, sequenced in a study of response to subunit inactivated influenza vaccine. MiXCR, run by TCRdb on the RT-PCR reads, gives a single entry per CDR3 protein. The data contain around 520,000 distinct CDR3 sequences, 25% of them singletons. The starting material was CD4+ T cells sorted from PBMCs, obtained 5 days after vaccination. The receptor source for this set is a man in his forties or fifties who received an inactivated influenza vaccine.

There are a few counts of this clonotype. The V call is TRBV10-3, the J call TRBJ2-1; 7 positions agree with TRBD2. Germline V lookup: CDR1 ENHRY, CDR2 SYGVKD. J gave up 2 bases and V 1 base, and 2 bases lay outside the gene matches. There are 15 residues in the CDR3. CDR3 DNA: TGTGCCATCAGTGAGTTGGGGGGGGCCTACAATGAGCAGTTCTTC. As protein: CAISELGGAYNEQFF.

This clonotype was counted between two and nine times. This chain's CDR3 is CASSQSAGKQYF. In DNA form, the CDR3 reads TGTGCCAGCAGCCAATCAGCCGGCAAGCAGTACTTC. This chain links TRBV3-1 with TRBJ2-7; D not certain. Germline V lookup: CDR1 LGHDT, CDR2 YNNKEL (reference sequence). The ends were cut back, 2 bases at V and 8 bases at J, with 10 bases in the middle. The CDR3 contains 12 residues.

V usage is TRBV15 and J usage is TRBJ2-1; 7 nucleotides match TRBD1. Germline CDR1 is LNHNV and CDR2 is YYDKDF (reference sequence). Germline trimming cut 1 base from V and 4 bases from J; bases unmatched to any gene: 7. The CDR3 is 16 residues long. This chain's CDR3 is CATSRAPGQKYNEQFF. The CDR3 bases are TGTGCCACCAGCAGAGCCCCGGGACAGAAGTACAATGAGCAGTTCTTC. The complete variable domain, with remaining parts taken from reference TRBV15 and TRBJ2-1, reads DAMVIQNPRYQVTQFGKPVTLSCSQTLNHNVMYWYQQKSSQAPKLLFHYYDKDFNNEADTPDNFQSRRPNTSFCFLDIRSPGLGDTAMYLCATSRAPGQKYNEQFFGPGTRLTVL.

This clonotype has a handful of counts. The CDR3 DNA reads as TGTGCCAGCAGTTTTGGGGACCAAGAGACCCAGTACTTC. Residues: CASSFGDQETQYF. This sequence joins TRBV12-3 or TRBV12-4 and TRBJ2-5; D is undetermined. Between the trimmed V and J ends, which lost 3 bases and 0 bases, there was a span of 5 bases. This CDR3 spans 13 amino acids.

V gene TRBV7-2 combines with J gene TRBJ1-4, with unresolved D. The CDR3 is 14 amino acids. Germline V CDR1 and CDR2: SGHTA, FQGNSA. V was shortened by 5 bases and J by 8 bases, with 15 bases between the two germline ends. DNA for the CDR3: TGTGCCAGCAGCACTGGGGAAAACCGCGAAAAACTGTTTTTT. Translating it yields CASSTGENREKLFF.

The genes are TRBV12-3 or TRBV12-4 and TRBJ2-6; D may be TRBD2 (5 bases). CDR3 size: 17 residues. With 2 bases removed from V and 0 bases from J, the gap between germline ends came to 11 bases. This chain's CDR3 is CASSLWRPASGANVLTF. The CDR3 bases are TGTGCCAGCAGTTTATGGAGGCCAGCCTCTGGGGCCAACGTCCTGACTTTC.

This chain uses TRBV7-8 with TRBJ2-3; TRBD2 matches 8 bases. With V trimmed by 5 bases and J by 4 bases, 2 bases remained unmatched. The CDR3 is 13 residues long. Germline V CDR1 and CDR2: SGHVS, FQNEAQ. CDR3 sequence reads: CASSRGGSDTQYF. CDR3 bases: TGTGCCAGCAGCCGGGGGGGGTCAGATACGCAGTATTTT. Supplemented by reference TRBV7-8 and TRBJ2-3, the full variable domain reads GAGVSQSPRYKVAKRGQDVALRCDPISGHVSLFWYQQALGQGPEFLTYFQNEAQLDKSGLPSDRFFAERPEGSVSTLKIQRTQQEDSAVYLCASSRGGSDTQYFGPGTRLTVL.

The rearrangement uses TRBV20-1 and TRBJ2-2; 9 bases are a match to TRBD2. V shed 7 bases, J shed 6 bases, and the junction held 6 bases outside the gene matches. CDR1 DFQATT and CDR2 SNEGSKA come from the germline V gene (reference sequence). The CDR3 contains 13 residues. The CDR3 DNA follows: TGCAGTGTGGGCGGGAGGGGGCCCGGGGAGCTGTTTTTT. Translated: CSVGGRGPGELFF.

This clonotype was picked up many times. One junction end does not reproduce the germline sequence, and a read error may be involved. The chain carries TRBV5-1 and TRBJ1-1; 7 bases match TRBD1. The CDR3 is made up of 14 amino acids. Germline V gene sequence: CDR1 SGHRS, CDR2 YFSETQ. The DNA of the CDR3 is TGTGCCAGCAGCACCCGACAGGGGAACACTGAAGCTTTCTTT. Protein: CASSTRQGNTEAFF.

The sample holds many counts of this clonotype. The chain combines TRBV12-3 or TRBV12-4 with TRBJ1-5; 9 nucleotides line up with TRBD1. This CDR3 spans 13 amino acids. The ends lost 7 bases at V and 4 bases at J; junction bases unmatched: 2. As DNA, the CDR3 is TGTGCCAGCACCGGACAGGGGAATCAGCCCCAGCATTTT. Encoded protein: CASTGQGNQPQHF.

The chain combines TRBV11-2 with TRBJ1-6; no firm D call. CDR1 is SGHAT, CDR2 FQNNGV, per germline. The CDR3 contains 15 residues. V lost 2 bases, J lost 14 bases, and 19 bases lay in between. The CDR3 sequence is CASSLSRTSMETLHF. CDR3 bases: TGTGCCAGCAGCTTATCTCGGACCTCGATGGAGACCCTCCACTTT.

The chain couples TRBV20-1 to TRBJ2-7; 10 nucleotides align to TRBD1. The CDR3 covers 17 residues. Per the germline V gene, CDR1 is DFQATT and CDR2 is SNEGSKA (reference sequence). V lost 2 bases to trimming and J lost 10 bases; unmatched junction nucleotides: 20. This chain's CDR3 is CSARPDGRDRGTTYQYF. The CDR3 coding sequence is TGCAGTGCTAGACCAGATGGCCGGGACAGGGGTACGACGTACCAGTACTTC.

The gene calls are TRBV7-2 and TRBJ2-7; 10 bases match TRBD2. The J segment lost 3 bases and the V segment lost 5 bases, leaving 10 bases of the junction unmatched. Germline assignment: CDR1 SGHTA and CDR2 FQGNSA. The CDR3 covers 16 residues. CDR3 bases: TGTGCCAGCAGCCCTAGTGGGGCTAGCGGGAGCTACGAGCAGTACTTC. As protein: CASSPSGASGSYEQYF. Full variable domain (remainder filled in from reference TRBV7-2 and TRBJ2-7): GAGVSQSPSNKVTEKGKDVELRCDPISGHTALYWYRQSLGQGLEFLIYFQGNSAPDKSGLPSDRFSAERTGGSVSTLTIQRTQQEDSAVYLCASSPSGASGSYEQYFGPGTRLTVT.